This TCR beta chain comes out of a study of blood T cell repertoires in COVID-19. This CDR3 region has 15 residues. The V gene's germline CDR1 is MNHEY and CDR2 SVGAGI. Trimming left V 9 bases short and J 5 bases short, with 20 bases between. Profiling relied on immunoSEQ multiplex PCR, and the TCRdb table lists in-frame clones only, not all of them. This sample has about 220,000 clones, with roughly 79% found just once. This chain uses TRBV6-5 with TRBJ1-3; D is possibly TRBD1 (6 bases). This clonotype was obtained from a man in his forties who had recovered from COVID-19. The material sequenced was PBMCs or T cells enriched from blood (not recorded which). CDR3 loop: CAREVKGERRNTIYF. The CDR3, as DNA: TGTGCCAGAGAAGTAAAGGGGGAGAGAAGAAACACCATATATTTT.